The T cell receptor beta chain described here comes from a study of T cell repertoires in cytomegalovirus infection. TCRdb reprocessed the reads with MiXCR, giving one entry per CDR3 protein. The sample shows under 150,000 distinct CDR3 sequences, 20% to 30% of them seen only once. This clonotype has only a few counts. What it binds is unknown. Germline assignment: CDR1 LNHDA and CDR2 SQIVND (reference sequence). V was pared by 5 bases and J by 3 bases, with 6 bases of the junction left unmatched. This CDR3 region has 15 residues. The source of this sequence is a human donor in good health (CMV status not recorded). Some clones in this sample may be carry-over from other donors' samples. V gene TRBV19 combines with J gene TRBJ1-4, with TRBD1 identical over 7 bases. Sequencing input: PBMCs, sequenced either directly or after in vitro stimulation (not recorded which). CDR3 DNA: TGTGCCAGTAGTTCAGACAGGGCGGCTAATGAAAAACTGTTTTTT. Protein: CASSSDRAANEKLFF.